The rows below give T cell receptor beta chains drawn from one sample of a study of OX40 agonist ivuxolimab in advanced cancers. Measured with immunoSEQ multiplex PCR; TCRdb has only the in-frame clones, and not every one. The sample lists some 70,000 clones, 80% occurring once. This specimen consisted of CD4+ or CD8+ T cells sorted from blood, obtained in a trial of the OX40 agonist ivuxolimab. Source of these receptors: an adult with an advanced solid tumor such as melanoma, head and neck, liver or kidney cancer. The CDR3 runs from the conserved cysteine through the conserved F or W. Each record gives: clone size, V gene, J gene, D gene, CDR3 DNA, CDR3 protein. The D gene is left open where the match is weak. Not all rows give a size; the values are once, few, many and, for expanded clones, a class.

clone size: few; V gene: TRBV10-3; J gene: TRBJ1-2; D gene: -; CDR3 DNA: TGTGCCATCAGTGAACCACAGACAGGCGACTACTATGGCTACACCTTC; CDR3 protein: CAISEPQTGDYYGYTF
clone size: -; V gene: TRBV2; J gene: TRBJ1-1; D gene: TRBD1; CDR3 DNA: TGTGCCAGCAGCATGGACAGGTCGAACACTGAAGCTTTCTTT; CDR3 protein: CASSMDRSNTEAFF
clone size: few; V gene: TRBV7-3; J gene: TRBJ1-5; D gene: -; CDR3 DNA: TGTGCCAGCAGCTTAGCGGTCCCTGGTACAGGGAGGAATCAGCCCCAGCATTTT; CDR3 protein: CASSLAVPGTGRNQPQHF
clone size: -; V gene: TRBV5-4; J gene: TRBJ1-2; D gene: -; CDR3 DNA: TGTGCCAGCAGCTTGTCCAGCACATTTAACTATGGCTACACCTTC; CDR3 protein: CASSLSSTFNYGYTF
clone size: -; V gene: TRBV6-1; J gene: TRBJ2-5; D gene: -; CDR3 DNA: TGTGCCAGCAGTGACCCGGGGGCACAAGAGACCCAGTACTTC; CDR3 protein: CASSDPGAQETQYF
clone size: -; V gene: TRBV15; J gene: TRBJ2-5; D gene: -; CDR3 DNA: TGTGCCACCAGCAGAGGAGACAGATTTTTCGAGACCCAGTACTTC; CDR3 protein: CATSRGDRFFETQYF
clone size: few; V gene: TRBV21-1; J gene: TRBJ1-4; D gene: -; CDR3 DNA: TGTGCCAGCAGCAAATTACGGCATCGGCTTGCAACTAATGAAAAACTGTTTTTT; CDR3 protein: CASSKLRHRLATNEKLFF
clone size: -; V gene: TRBV11-3; J gene: TRBJ2-3; D gene: TRBD1; CDR3 DNA: TGTGCCAGCAGCTTGGACAGGGGGACAGATACGCAGTATTTT; CDR3 protein: CASSLDRGTDTQYF
clone size: -; V gene: TRBV7-2; J gene: TRBJ1-5; D gene: -; CDR3 DNA: TGTGCCAGCAGCTTAGGACGGAGCAATCAGCCCCAGCATTTT; CDR3 protein: CASSLGRSNQPQHF
clone size: once; V gene: TRBV27; J gene: TRBJ2-3; D gene: -; CDR3 DNA: TGTGCCAGCAGTTTATACGGGTACACAGATACGCAGTATTTT; CDR3 protein: CASSLYGYTDTQYF
clone size: -; V gene: TRBV6-1; J gene: TRBJ2-4; D gene: -; CDR3 DNA: TGTGCCAGCAGTGAAGCACCAACCCGGGTCGGGGTCGGGGCCAAAAACATTCAGTACTTC; CDR3 protein: CASSEAPTRVGVGAKNIQYF
clone size: -; V gene: TRBV6-6; J gene: TRBJ2-1; D gene: -; CDR3 DNA: TGTGCCAGCAGTTACTCCCAGCAAGTCTACAATGAGCAGTTCTTC; CDR3 protein: CASSYSQQVYNEQFF
clone size: -; V gene: TRBV14; J gene: TRBJ2-5; D gene: TRBD1; CDR3 DNA: TGTGCCAGCAGCCAAGATATCATAGGGACAGGGGGAGAGACCCAGTACTTC; CDR3 protein: CASSQDIIGTGGETQYF
clone size: few; V gene: TRBV18; J gene: TRBJ1-5; D gene: -; CDR3 DNA: TGTGCCAGCTCAGCCGACGGATCCCAGCCCCAGCATTTT; CDR3 protein: CASSADGSQPQHF
clone size: -; V gene: TRBV7-2; J gene: TRBJ1-6; D gene: -; CDR3 DNA: TGTGCCAGCAGCTTTTGGATACTCAATTCACCCCTCCACTTT; CDR3 protein: CASSFWILNSPLHF
clone size: -; V gene: TRBV7-9; J gene: TRBJ2-1; D gene: -; CDR3 DNA: TGTGCCAGCAGCCGTTCGTTCGCCGAGGAGCAGTTCTTC; CDR3 protein: CASSRSFAEEQFF
clone size: -; V gene: TRBV28; J gene: TRBJ2-1; D gene: TRBD1; CDR3 DNA: TGTGCCAGCAGTCGCGGGGGACAGGGGAACAATGAGCAGTTCTTC; CDR3 protein: CASSRGGQGNNEQFF
clone size: -; V gene: TRBV7-2; J gene: TRBJ1-2; D gene: -; CDR3 DNA: TGTGCCAGCAGCCCCGGGGGGGGGCGAGATGGCTACACCTTC; CDR3 protein: CASSPGGGRDGYTF
clone size: -; V gene: TRBV9; J gene: TRBJ2-5; D gene: -; CDR3 DNA: TGTGCCAGCAGCACGACAGCTGGCGCCGGAGAGACCCAGTACTTC; CDR3 protein: CASSTTAGAGETQYF
clone size: -; V gene: TRBV9; J gene: TRBJ1-6; D gene: -; CDR3 DNA: TGTGCCAGCAGCGGGGACAATTCACCCCTCCACTTT; CDR3 protein: CASSGDNSPLHF
clone size: -; V gene: TRBV7-6; J gene: TRBJ2-7; D gene: -; CDR3 DNA: TGTGCCAGCAGCTCAGGGACTGTCTCCTACGAGCAGTACTTC; CDR3 protein: CASSSGTVSYEQYF
clone size: once; V gene: TRBV18; J gene: TRBJ2-2; D gene: -; CDR3 DNA: TGTGCCAGCTCACCCTTGAACACCGGGGAGCTGTTTTTT; CDR3 protein: CASSPLNTGELFF
clone size: -; V gene: TRBV30; J gene: TRBJ2-5; D gene: -; CDR3 DNA: TGTGCCTGGAGTGTACCCCCTAGGCGGGAGACCCAGTACTTC; CDR3 protein: CAWSVPPRRETQYF
clone size: few; V gene: TRBV4-2; J gene: TRBJ2-7; D gene: -; CDR3 DNA: TGTGCCAGCAGCTCGGGGCCCTGGAAGGAGCAGTACTTC; CDR3 protein: CASSSGPWKEQYF
clone size: -; V gene: TRBV7-3; J gene: TRBJ2-3; D gene: -; CDR3 DNA: TGTGCCAGCAGCCCCACACTTAGGACAGGGGCGGGGGGGGCAGATACGCAGTATTTT; CDR3 protein: CASSPTLRTGAGGADTQYF
clone size: -; V gene: TRBV7-2; J gene: TRBJ2-3; D gene: -; CDR3 DNA: TGTGCCAGCAGCTTTTCTAGCGAGGCAGATACGCAGTATTTT; CDR3 protein: CASSFSSEADTQYF
clone size: -; V gene: TRBV19; J gene: TRBJ2-3; D gene: TRBD2; CDR3 DNA: TGTGCCAGTAGCGGACTAGCGGGGGGGCGAGATACGCAGTATTTT; CDR3 protein: CASSGLAGGRDTQYF
clone size: -; V gene: TRBV7-8; J gene: TRBJ1-6; D gene: -; CDR3 DNA: TGTGCCAGCAGCTTACCCAATTCACCCCTCCACTTT; CDR3 protein: CASSLPNSPLHF
clone size: many; V gene: TRBV7-2; J gene: TRBJ1-5; D gene: -; CDR3 DNA: TGTGCCAGCAGCTCCGGACAAGAGGGGCAGCCCCAGCATTTT; CDR3 protein: CASSSGQEGQPQHF
clone size: -; V gene: TRBV2; J gene: TRBJ1-2; D gene: -; CDR3 DNA: TGTGCCCGGGGGGGGCCAGGCTATGGCTACACCTTC; CDR3 protein: CARGGPGYGYTF
clone size: -; V gene: TRBV7-9; J gene: TRBJ2-3; D gene: TRBD2; CDR3 DNA: TGTGCCAGCAGCCCATGGACTAGCGGGAGCACAGATACGCAGTATTTT; CDR3 protein: CASSPWTSGSTDTQYF
clone size: -; V gene: TRBV28; J gene: TRBJ2-1; D gene: -; CDR3 DNA: TGTGCCAGCAGTCCCCCCGGGGGTTCCAATGAGCAGTTCTTC; CDR3 protein: CASSPPGGSNEQFF
clone size: -; V gene: TRBV20-1; J gene: TRBJ1-4; D gene: -; CDR3 DNA: TGCAGCGCTAGTGGGCGGGAAAAACTGTTTTTT; CDR3 protein: CSASGREKLFF
clone size: -; V gene: TRBV2; J gene: TRBJ2-5; D gene: -; CDR3 DNA: TGTGCCAGCAGTGGGCAAGAGACCCAGTACTTC; CDR3 protein: CASSGQETQYF
clone size: once; V gene: TRBV5-1; J gene: TRBJ2-1; D gene: TRBD2; CDR3 DNA: TGCGCCAGCAGCTTGGGTGCTAGCGGATACAATGAGCAGTTCTTC; CDR3 protein: CASSLGASGYNEQFF
clone size: -; V gene: TRBV6-1; J gene: TRBJ1-5; D gene: -; CDR3 DNA: TGTGCCAGCAGCGAGAGAGTTACGGATCAGCCCCAGCATTTT; CDR3 protein: CASSERVTDQPQHF
clone size: -; V gene: TRBV19; J gene: TRBJ1-2; D gene: -; CDR3 DNA: TGTGCCAGTAGCAGGCAGAACTATGGCTACACCTTC; CDR3 protein: CASSRQNYGYTF
clone size: few; V gene: TRBV5-5; J gene: TRBJ1-2; D gene: TRBD1; CDR3 DNA: TGTGCCAGCAGCCCACCGGGACAGGGCCTTGGCTATGGCTACACCTTC; CDR3 protein: CASSPPGQGLGYGYTF
clone size: -; V gene: TRBV4-3; J gene: TRBJ2-1; D gene: TRBD2; CDR3 DNA: TGCGCCAGCAGCCAAGGACTAGCGGCATACAATGAGCAGTTCTTC; CDR3 protein: CASSQGLAAYNEQFF
clone size: -; V gene: TRBV9; J gene: TRBJ2-1; D gene: TRBD1; CDR3 DNA: TGTGCCAGCAGCCCCGAGGACAGGGGGGAGCAGTTCTTC; CDR3 protein: CASSPEDRGEQFF
clone size: -; V gene: TRBV25-1; J gene: TRBJ2-1; D gene: -; CDR3 DNA: TGTGCCAGCAGTGACCCGTCCCGACACAATGAGCAGTTCTTC; CDR3 protein: CASSDPSRHNEQFF
clone size: -; V gene: TRBV6-5; J gene: TRBJ1-1; D gene: -; CDR3 DNA: TGTGCCAGCAGCTTCCGGGGAAAGAACACTGAAGCTTTCTTT; CDR3 protein: CASSFRGKNTEAFF
clone size: -; V gene: TRBV28; J gene: TRBJ2-7; D gene: -; CDR3 DNA: TGTGCCAGCACTCAATTGGAGGGCCTGGGGAACTACGAGCAGTACTTC; CDR3 protein: CASTQLEGLGNYEQYF
clone size: -; V gene: TRBV5-1; J gene: TRBJ2-1; D gene: TRBD1; CDR3 DNA: TGCGCCAGCAGCTTGTCCTGGACAGGGGGGAATGAGCAGTTCTTC; CDR3 protein: CASSLSWTGGNEQFF
clone size: few; V gene: TRBV19; J gene: TRBJ2-5; D gene: TRBD1; CDR3 DNA: TGTGCCAGTAGTACAGGGGGCGGCGGGGAGACCCAGTACTTC; CDR3 protein: CASSTGGGGETQYF
clone size: -; V gene: TRBV7-7; J gene: TRBJ2-5; D gene: -; CDR3 DNA: TGTGCCAGCAGCTTGGACCTTTTAAACCAAGAGACCCAGTACTTC; CDR3 protein: CASSLDLLNQETQYF
clone size: few; V gene: TRBV28; J gene: TRBJ2-1; D gene: -; CDR3 DNA: TGTGCCAGCAGTACTCTAAGTACCGGGCTCAATGAGCAGTTCTTC; CDR3 protein: CASSTLSTGLNEQFF
clone size: -; V gene: TRBV10-2; J gene: TRBJ2-5; D gene: -; CDR3 DNA: TGCGCCAGCAGTTCGGCAGAGACCCAGTACTTC; CDR3 protein: CASSSAETQYF
clone size: -; V gene: TRBV21-1; J gene: TRBJ2-3; D gene: -; CDR3 DNA: TGTGCCAGCAGAAGACCCTTAAGCACAGATACGCAGTATTTT; CDR3 protein: CASRRPLSTDTQYF
clone size: -; V gene: TRBV30; J gene: TRBJ1-6; D gene: -; CDR3 DNA: TGTGCCTGGAGAAGGGTCTCCTATAATTCACCCCTCCACTTT; CDR3 protein: CAWRRVSYNSPLHF
clone size: -; V gene: TRBV19; J gene: TRBJ2-5; D gene: -; CDR3 DNA: TGTGCCAGTAGTATATCCCACAACCAAGAGACCCAGTACTTC; CDR3 protein: CASSISHNQETQYF